The entry that follows covers one T cell receptor beta chain sequence. What it binds is not known. Primers for the PCR totalled 60 Vbeta and 13 Jbeta. Method: immunoSEQ multiplex PCR; TCRdb's copy keeps in-frame clones and lacks some. The sample has some 190,000 clones; just over 75% are singletons. This entry comes from a study of cytomegalovirus exposure and HLA in healthy donors. About the study: Counted in an early data release were approximately 85 million unique TCRs from HLA-typed donors.

Study outcomes and limitations: Prior analysis indicated that the majority of TCR beta V segments exhibited productivity approximately 90% or approximately 30% of the time.

The junction had 0 bases not matched to a gene; V was cut back by 4 bases and J by 4 bases. Germline-derived CDR1 and CDR2 are MNHNS and SASEGT. The CDR3 covers 12 residues. The clonotype comes from a man between 18 and 29 years old in good health and CMV-seronegative. The sequenced sample was PBMCs. V and J are TRBV6-1 and TRBJ1-2, with 7 bases lining up with TRBD1. CDR3 DNA: TGTGCCAGCAGTGGACAGGGCTATGGCTACACCTTC. This translates into CASSGQGYGYTF.